Below, one TCR beta chain is given with its context. The V gene lost 5 bases and the J gene lost 0 bases, with 14 bases spanning the gap. Germline V CDR1 and CDR2: SGHTA, FQGNSA. The length of the CDR3 is 15 residues. TCRdb reanalysed the RT-PCR reads using MiXCR and keeps one entry per CDR3 protein. The sample lists 650,000 to 800,000 distinct CDR3 sequences, 11% to 15% seen once, with 3% to 4.5% in the top ten. The gene calls are TRBV7-2 and TRBJ2-7; D is possibly TRBD2 (5 bases). The sequencing input was memory CD4+ T cells from blood. This sequence originates from a female donor in good health, serving as a healthy control. As DNA, the CDR3 is TGTGCCAGCAGCCCCTTGGCGGGCAGCTCCTACGAGCAGTACTTC. It is translated as CASSPLAGSSYEQYF.